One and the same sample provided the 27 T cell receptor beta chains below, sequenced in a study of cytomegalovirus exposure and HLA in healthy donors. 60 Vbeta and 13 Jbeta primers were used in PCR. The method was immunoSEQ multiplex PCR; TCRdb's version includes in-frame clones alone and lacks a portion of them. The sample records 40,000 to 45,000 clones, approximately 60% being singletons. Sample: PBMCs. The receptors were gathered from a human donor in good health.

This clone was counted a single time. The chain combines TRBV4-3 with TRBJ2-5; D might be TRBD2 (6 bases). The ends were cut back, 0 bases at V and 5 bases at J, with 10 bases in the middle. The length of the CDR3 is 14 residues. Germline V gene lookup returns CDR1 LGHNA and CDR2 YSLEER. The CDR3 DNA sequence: TGCGCCAGCAGCCAAGAGAAAAGCGGGGAGACCCAGTACTTC. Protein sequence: CASSQEKSGETQYF.

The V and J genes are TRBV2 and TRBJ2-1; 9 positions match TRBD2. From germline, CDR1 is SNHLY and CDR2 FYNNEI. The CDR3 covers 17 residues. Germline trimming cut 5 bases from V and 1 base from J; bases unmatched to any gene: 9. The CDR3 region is CASSKGWAGGSYNEQFF. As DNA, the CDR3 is TGTGCCAGCAGTAAGGGGTGGGCGGGGGGGTCCTACAATGAGCAGTTCTTC.

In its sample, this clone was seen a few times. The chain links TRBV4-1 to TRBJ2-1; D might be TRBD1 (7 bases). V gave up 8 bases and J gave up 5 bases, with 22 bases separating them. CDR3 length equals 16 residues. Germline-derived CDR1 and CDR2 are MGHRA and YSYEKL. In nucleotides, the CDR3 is TGCGCCAGCGGCGGGGTTTTTGGGACAGCTGACAATGAGCAGTTCTTC. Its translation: CASGGVFGTADNEQFF.

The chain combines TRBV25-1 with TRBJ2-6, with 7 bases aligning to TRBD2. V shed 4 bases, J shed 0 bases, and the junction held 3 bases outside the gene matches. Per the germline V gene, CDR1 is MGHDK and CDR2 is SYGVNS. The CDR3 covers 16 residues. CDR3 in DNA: TGTGCCAGCAGTGCCCCGGGAGGCTCTGGGGCCAACGTCCTGACTTTC. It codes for CASSAPGGSGANVLTF.

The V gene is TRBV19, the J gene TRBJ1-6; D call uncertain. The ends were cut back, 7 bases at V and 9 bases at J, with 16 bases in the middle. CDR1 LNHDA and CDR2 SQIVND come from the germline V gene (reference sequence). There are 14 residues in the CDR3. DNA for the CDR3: TGTGCCAGTAAACTAGGCGGGTTAGCTTCACCCCTCCACTTT. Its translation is CASKLGGLASPLHF. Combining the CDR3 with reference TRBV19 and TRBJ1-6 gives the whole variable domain DGGITQSPKYLFRKEGQNVTLSCEQNLNHDAMYWYRQDPGQGLRLIYYSQIVNDFQKGDIAEGYSVSREKKESFPLTVTSAQKNPTAFYLCASKLGGLASPLHFGNGTRLTVT.

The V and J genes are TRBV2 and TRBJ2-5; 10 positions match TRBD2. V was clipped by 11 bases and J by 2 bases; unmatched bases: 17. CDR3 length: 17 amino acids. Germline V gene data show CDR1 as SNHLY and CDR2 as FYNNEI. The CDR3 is CASSSSGGRGWQETQYF. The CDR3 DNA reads TGTGCCTCCTCCTCTAGCGGGGGTCGCGGCTGGCAAGAGACCCAGTACTTC.

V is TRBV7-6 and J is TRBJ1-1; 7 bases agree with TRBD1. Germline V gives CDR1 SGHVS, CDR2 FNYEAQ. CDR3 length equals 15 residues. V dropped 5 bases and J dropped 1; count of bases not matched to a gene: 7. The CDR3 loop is CASSANRGGNTEAFF. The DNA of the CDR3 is TGTGCCAGCAGCGCTAACAGGGGTGGGAACACTGAAGCTTTCTTT.

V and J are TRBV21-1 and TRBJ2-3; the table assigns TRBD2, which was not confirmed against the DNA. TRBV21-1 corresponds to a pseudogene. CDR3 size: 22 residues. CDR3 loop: CASSKIPRGSNDANIGTDTQYF. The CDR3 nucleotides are TGTGCCAGCAGCAAAATCCCGAGAGGGTCCAACGATGCGAATATAGGCACAGATACGCAGTATTTT.

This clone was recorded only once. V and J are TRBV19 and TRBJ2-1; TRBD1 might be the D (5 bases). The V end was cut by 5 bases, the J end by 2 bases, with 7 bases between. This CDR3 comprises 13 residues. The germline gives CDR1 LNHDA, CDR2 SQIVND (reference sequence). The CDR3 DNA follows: TGTGCCAGTAGTGGCAGGGCCTACAATGAGCAGTTCTTC. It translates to CASSGRAYNEQFF.

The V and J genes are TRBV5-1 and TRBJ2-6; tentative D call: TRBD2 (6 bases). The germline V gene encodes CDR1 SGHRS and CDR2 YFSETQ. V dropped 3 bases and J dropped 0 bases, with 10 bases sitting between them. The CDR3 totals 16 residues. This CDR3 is CASSSGSPSGANVLTF. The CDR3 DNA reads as TGCGCCAGCAGCTCCGGGAGTCCCTCTGGGGCCAACGTCCTGACTTTC.

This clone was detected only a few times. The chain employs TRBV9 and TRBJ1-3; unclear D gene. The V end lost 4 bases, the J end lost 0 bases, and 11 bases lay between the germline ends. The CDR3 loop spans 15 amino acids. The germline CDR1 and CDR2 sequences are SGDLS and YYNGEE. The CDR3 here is CASSPRRGSGNTIYF. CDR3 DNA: TGTGCCAGCAGCCCCCGCCGGGGCTCTGGAAACACCATATATTTT.

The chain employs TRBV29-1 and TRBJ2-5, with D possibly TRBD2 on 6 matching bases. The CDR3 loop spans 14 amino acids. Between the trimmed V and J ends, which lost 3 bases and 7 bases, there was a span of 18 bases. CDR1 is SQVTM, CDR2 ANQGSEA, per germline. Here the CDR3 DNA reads TGCAGCGTTGAGGGTCAGGAGGGTCGAGTGACCCAGTACTTC. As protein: CSVEGQEGRVTQYF.

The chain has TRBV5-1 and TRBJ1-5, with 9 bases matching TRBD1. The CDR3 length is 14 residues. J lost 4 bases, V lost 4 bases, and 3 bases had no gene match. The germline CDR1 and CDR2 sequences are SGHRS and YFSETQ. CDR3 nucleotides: TGCGCCAGCAGCCCCGGGACAGGGAATCAGCCCCAGCATTTT. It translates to CASSPGTGNQPQHF.

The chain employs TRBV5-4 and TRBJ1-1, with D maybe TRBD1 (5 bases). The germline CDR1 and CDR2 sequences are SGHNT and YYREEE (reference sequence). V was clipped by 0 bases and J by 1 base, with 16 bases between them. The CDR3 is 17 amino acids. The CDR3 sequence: CASSLGGTQRWNTEAFF. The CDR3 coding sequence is TGTGCCAGCAGCTTGGGGGGCACGCAGAGATGGAACACTGAAGCTTTCTTT.

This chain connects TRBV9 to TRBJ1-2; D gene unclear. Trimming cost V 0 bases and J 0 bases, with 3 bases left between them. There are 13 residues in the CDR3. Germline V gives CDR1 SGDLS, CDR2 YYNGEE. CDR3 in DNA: TGTGCCAGCAGCGTAGACACTAACTATGGCTACACCTTC. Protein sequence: CASSVDTNYGYTF.

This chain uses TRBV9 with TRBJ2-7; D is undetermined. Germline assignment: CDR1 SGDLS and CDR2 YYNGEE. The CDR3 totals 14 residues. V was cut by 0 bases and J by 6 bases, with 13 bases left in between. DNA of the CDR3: TGTGCCAGCAGCGTAGATTCAGGCCCAGGCGAGCAGTACTTC. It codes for CASSVDSGPGEQYF.

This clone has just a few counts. Written as DNA, the CDR3 is TGTGCCAGCAGTGAAGTAATAGCGGGGGACGAGCAGTACTTC. Translated, it gives CASSEVIAGDEQYF. This chain uses TRBV2 with TRBJ2-7; 9 bases map to TRBD2. The CDR3 has 14 residues. V trimming: 1 base; J trimming: 5 bases; junction bases outside the gene matches: 3. Per germline, CDR1 SNHLY and CDR2 FYNNEI.

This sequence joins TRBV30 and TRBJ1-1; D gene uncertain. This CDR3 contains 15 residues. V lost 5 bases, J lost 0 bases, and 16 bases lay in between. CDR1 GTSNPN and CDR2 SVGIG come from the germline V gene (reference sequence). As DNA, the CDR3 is TGTGCCTGGGTCCCTTCTTTGGCCATGAACACTGAAGCTTTCTTT. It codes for CAWVPSLAMNTEAFF.

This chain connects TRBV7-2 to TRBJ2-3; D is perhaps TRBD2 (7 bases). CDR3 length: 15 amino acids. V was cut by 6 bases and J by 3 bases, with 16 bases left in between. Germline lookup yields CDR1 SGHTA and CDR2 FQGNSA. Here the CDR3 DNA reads TGTGCCAGCAGACGGGGAGGGGGACTTACAGATACGCAGTATTTT. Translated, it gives CASRRGGGLTDTQYF.

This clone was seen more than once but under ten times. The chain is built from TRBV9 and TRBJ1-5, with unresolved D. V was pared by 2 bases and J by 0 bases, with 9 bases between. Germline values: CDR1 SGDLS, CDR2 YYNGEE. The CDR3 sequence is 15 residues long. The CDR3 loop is CASSVSPDSNQPQHF. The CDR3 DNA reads TGTGCCAGCAGCGTCAGTCCAGATAGCAATCAGCCCCAGCATTTT.

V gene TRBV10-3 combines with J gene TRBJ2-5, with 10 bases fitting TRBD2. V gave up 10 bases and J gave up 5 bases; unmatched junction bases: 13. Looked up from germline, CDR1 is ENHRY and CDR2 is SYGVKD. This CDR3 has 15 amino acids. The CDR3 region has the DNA TGTGCCACAAGGGGTACTAGCGGGGATGGGGAGACCCAGTACTTC. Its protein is CATRGTSGDGETQYF.

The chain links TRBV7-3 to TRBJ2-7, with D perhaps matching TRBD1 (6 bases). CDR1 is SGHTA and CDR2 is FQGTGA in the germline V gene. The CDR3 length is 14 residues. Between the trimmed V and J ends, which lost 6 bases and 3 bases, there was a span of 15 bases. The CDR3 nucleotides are TGTGCCAGCAGTCCCGACAGGACGAGCTACGAGCAGTACTTC. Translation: CASSPDRTSYEQYF. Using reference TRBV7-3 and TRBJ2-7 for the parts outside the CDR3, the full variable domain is GAGVSQTPSNKVTEKGKYVELRCDPISGHTALYWYRQSLGQGPEFLIYFQGTGAADDSGLPNDRFFAVRPEGSVSTLKIQRTERGDSAVYLCASSPDRTSYEQYFGPGTRLTVT.

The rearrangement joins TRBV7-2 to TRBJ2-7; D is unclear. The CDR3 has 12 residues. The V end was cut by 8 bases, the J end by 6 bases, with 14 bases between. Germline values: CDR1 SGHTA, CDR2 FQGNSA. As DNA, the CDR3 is TGTGCCAGCTCACTAAGCCGAGGCGAGCAGTACTTC. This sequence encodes CASSLSRGEQYF.

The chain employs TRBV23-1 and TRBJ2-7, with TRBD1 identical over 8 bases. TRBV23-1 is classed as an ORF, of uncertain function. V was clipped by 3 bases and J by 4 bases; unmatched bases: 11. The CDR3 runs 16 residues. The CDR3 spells CASSHQGQGPGYEQYF. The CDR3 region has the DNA TGCGCCAGCAGTCACCAAGGACAGGGACCCGGGTACGAGCAGTACTTC.

The CDR3, as DNA: TGCAGCGCAGGAGACAGGGGGCAGTATGGCTACACCTTC. The encoded protein is CSAGDRGQYGYTF. This chain joins TRBV29-1 and TRBJ1-2; 10 nucleotides align to TRBD1. Germline CDR1 reads SQVTM; CDR2 reads ANQGSEA. The CDR3 sequence is 13 residues long. Unmatched junction bases numbered 7, after V lost 7 bases and J lost 5 bases.

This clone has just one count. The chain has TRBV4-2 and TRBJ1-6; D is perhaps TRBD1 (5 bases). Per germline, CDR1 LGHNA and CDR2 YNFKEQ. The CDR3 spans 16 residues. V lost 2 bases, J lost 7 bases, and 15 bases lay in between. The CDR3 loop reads CASSQIGVLGNSPLHF. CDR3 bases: TGTGCCAGCAGCCAAATAGGGGTTCTAGGGAATTCACCCCTCCACTTT.

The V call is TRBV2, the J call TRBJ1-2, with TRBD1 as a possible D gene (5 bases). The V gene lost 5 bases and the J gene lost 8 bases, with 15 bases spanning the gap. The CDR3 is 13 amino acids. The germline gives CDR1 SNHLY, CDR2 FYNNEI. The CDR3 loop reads CASSSTYRTGYTF. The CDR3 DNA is TGTGCCAGCAGTTCCACTTACAGGACGGGCTACACCTTC.